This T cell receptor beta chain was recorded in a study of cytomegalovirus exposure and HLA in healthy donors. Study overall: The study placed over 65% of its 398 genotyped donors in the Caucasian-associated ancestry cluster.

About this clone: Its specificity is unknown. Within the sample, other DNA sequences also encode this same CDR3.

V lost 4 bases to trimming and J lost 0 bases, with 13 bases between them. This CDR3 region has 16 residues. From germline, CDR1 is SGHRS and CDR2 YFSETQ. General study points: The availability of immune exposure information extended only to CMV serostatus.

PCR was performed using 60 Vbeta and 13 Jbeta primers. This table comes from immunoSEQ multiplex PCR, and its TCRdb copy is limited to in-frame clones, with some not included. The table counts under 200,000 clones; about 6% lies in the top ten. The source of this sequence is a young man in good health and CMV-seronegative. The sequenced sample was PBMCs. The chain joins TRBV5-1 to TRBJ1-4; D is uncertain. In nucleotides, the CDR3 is TGCGCCAGCAGCCTGGCGGGTGGCGCAACTAATGAAAAACTGTTTTTT. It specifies CASSLAGGATNEKLFF.